Listed below are T cell receptor beta chains from one sample, sequenced in a study of cytomegalovirus exposure and HLA in healthy donors. Produced via immunoSEQ multiplex PCR; TCRdb's table is partial and in-frame only. The table has around 150,000 clones, 75% to 80% seen once; the top ten hold over 11%. The sample comprised PBMCs. The source is a man in his fifties in good health and CMV-seropositive. CDR3s include the opening cysteine and the closing phenylalanine or tryptophan. A D gene is named only where the DNA matches it firmly. The size field is filled for only some rows; it gives once, few, many or a size class.

J,size,V,D,CDR3,DNA
TRBJ2-1,-,TRBV14,-,CASSQDTERAGAFYNEQFF,TGTGCCAGCAGCCAAGATACGGAGCGGGCGGGGGCCTTCTACAATGAGCAGTTCTTC
TRBJ1-4,-,TRBV7-2,-,CASSLQTAANEKLFF,TGTGCCAGCAGCTTACAAACAGCCGCTAATGAAAAACTGTTTTTT
TRBJ1-4,once,TRBV15,-,CATSINTMSNEKLFF,TGTGCCACCAGCATCAACACGATGTCTAATGAAAAACTGTTTTTT
TRBJ2-2,-,TRBV2,TRBD1,CASKRAGGVAGELFF,TGTGCCAGCAAGAGGGCAGGGGGCGTCGCCGGGGAGCTGTTTTTT
TRBJ2-7,-,TRBV9,-,CASSGPGVNEQYF,TGTGCCAGCAGCGGGCCCGGGGTGAACGAGCAGTACTTC
TRBJ1-1,-,TRBV5-6,-,CASEGDMNTEAFF,TGTGCCAGCGAAGGGGACATGAACACTGAAGCTTTCTTT
TRBJ1-5,-,TRBV30,-,CASGVGRVGQPQHF,TGTGCCTCTGGAGTGGGCAGGGTGGGTCAGCCCCAGCATTTT
TRBJ2-5,-,TRBV13,-,CASSPRQAYQETQYF,TGTGCCAGCAGCCCCCGTCAGGCATACCAAGAGACCCAGTACTTC
TRBJ1-2,-,TRBV11-2,TRBD1,CASSSLERTGNHGYTF,TGTGCCAGCAGCTCGCTCGAGCGGACAGGGAACCATGGCTACACCTTC
TRBJ2-3,-,TRBV27,TRBD1,CASSLTTGGTDTQYF,TGTGCCAGCAGTTTAACCACAGGGGGCACAGATACGCAGTATTTT
TRBJ2-7,few,TRBV5-4,TRBD2,CASSFSGTSVLYEQYF,TGTGCCAGCAGCTTCTCCGGGACTAGCGTCCTCTACGAGCAGTACTTC
TRBJ2-7,-,TRBV6-5,-,CASSYSGVYEQYF,TGTGCCAGCAGTTATTCCGGGGTCTACGAGCAGTACTTC
TRBJ2-5,-,TRBV19,-,CASSMNKGLETQYF,TGTGCCAGTAGTATGAATAAGGGGCTAGAGACCCAGTACTTC
TRBJ1-2,-,TRBV11-2,TRBD1,CASSPDRGGYTF,TGTGCCAGCAGCCCGGACAGGGGTGGCTACACCTTC
TRBJ1-5,-,TRBV4-3,-,CASSQELRAWQPQHF,TGCGCCAGCAGCCAAGAACTAAGAGCGTGGCAGCCCCAGCATTTT
TRBJ1-4,-,TRBV18,-,CASSRTGGETNEKLFF,TGTGCCAGCTCACGTACGGGGGGCGAAACTAATGAAAAACTGTTTTTT
TRBJ2-2,-,TRBV2,-,CASVWGQGNTGELFF,TGTGCCAGCGTATGGGGGCAGGGGAACACCGGGGAGCTGTTTTTT
TRBJ2-7,-,TRBV11-2,TRBD1,CASSLATGTGTYEQYF,TGTGCCAGCAGCTTAGCTACCGGGACAGGGACCTACGAGCAGTACTTC
TRBJ1-4,-,TRBV7-9,TRBD1,CSSSSSYRGRNEKLFF,TGTTCCAGCAGCTCCTCGTACAGGGGCAGGAACGAAAAACTGTTTTTT
TRBJ2-6,few,TRBV13,-,CASSWGRGAGANVLTF,TGTGCCAGCAGCTGGGGCAGGGGGGCTGGGGCCAACGTCCTGACTTTC
TRBJ2-3,-,TRBV4-3,TRBD1,CASSQERSRGQGFTDTQYF,TGCGCCAGCAGCCAAGAAAGGTCTAGGGGACAGGGGTTCACAGATACGCAGTATTTT
TRBJ1-6,once,TRBV2,-,CASSWQGYNSPLHF,TGTGCCAGCAGTTGGCAGGGGTATAATTCACCCCTCCACTTT
TRBJ2-5,-,TRBV28,TRBD1,CASSLAGTGRETQYF,TGTGCCAGCAGTTTAGCCGGGACAGGGAGGGAGACCCAGTACTTC
TRBJ1-6,-,TRBV14,-,CASSQRGSVSPLHF,TGTGCCAGCAGCCAGAGGGGGTCGGTCTCACCCCTCCACTTT
TRBJ2-3,-,TRBV27,TRBD2,CASSATSGGAIWFTDTQYF,TGTGCCAGCAGTGCGACTAGCGGGGGGGCAATTTGGTTCACAGATACGCAGTATTTT
TRBJ2-5,few,TRBV11-2,TRBD1,CASSSPQGLETQYF,TGTGCCAGCAGCTCGCCACAGGGGCTGGAGACCCAGTACTTC
TRBJ1-5,-,TRBV19,-,CASSMGRGGIQPQHF,TGTGCCAGTAGTATGGGAAGGGGCGGCATTCAGCCCCAGCATTTT
TRBJ2-3,-,TRBV9,TRBD1,CASSVVGTVTDTQYF,TGTGCCAGCAGCGTAGTTGGGACAGTTACAGATACGCAGTATTTT
TRBJ2-1,-,TRBV6-5,TRBD1,CASSYSGTGGYNEQFF,TGTGCCAGCAGTTACTCTGGGACAGGGGGTTACAATGAGCAGTTCTTC
TRBJ1-5,-,TRBV19,-,CASSPGIRDQPQHF,TGTGCCAGTAGTCCAGGGATCCGGGATCAGCCCCAGCATTTT
TRBJ2-7,few,TRBV28,TRBD1,CASSNRDRDHEQYF,TGTGCCAGCAGTAACCGGGACAGGGATCACGAGCAGTACTTC
TRBJ1-5,-,TRBV7-2,-,CASSLRGGAIQPQHF,TGTGCCAGCAGCTTACGAGGGGGGGCGATTCAGCCCCAGCATTTT
TRBJ1-1,-,TRBV30,-,CAWSAPNRDTEAFF,TGTGCCTGGAGTGCACCGAACCGGGACACTGAAGCTTTCTTT
TRBJ2-5,-,TRBV5-4,-,CASSGGAPETQYF,TGTGCCAGCAGTGGGGGGGCCCCAGAGACCCAGTACTTC
TRBJ1-2,-,TRBV2,-,CASSERGGAGLGYGYTF,TGTGCCAGCAGTGAAAGGGGGGGGGCGGGACTTGGCTATGGCTACACCTTC
TRBJ2-5,few,TRBV28,TRBD2,CASGTSGGMKETQYF,TGTGCCAGCGGCACTAGCGGGGGGATGAAAGAGACCCAGTACTTC
TRBJ2-1,-,TRBV7-2,TRBD2,CASSKAGSGGPYNEQFF,TGTGCCAGCAGTAAAGCGGGCAGCGGGGGGCCCTACAATGAGCAGTTCTTC
TRBJ2-3,-,TRBV7-3,-,CASSSEADTQYF,TGTGCCAGCAGCTCGGAAGCGGATACGCAGTATTTT
TRBJ1-1,-,TRBV10-3,-,CAITREGESEAFF,TGTGCCATCACCCGAGAGGGAGAAAGTGAAGCTTTCTTT
TRBJ1-2,-,TRBV4-2,-,CASSQGSGTNYGYTF,TGTGCCAGCAGCCAGGGCAGCGGGACAAATTATGGCTACACCTTC
TRBJ2-1,-,TRBV5-1,-,CASSLAQGFDEQFF,TGCGCCAGCAGCTTGGCTCAGGGGTTCGATGAGCAGTTCTTC
TRBJ2-7,-,TRBV6-1,TRBD2,CASSEVGWTSEGEQYF,TGTGCCAGCAGTGAAGTAGGCTGGACTAGCGAAGGCGAGCAGTACTTC
TRBJ2-1,few,TRBV11-2,TRBD1,CASSVDRAEQFF,TGTGCCAGCAGCGTCGACAGGGCTGAGCAGTTCTTC
TRBJ1-4,-,TRBV5-4,-,CASSLEGDPNEKLFF,TGTGCCAGCAGCTTGGAAGGGGATCCTAATGAAAAACTGTTTTTT
TRBJ2-3,-,TRBV6-1,TRBD2,CASCPGGGTDTQYF,TGTGCCAGCTGTCCGGGGGGGGGTACAGATACGCAGTATTTT
TRBJ1-6,-,TRBV19,TRBD1,CASSIGTGAGSPLHF,TGTGCCAGTAGTATCGGGACAGGGGCAGGATCACCCCTCCACTTT
TRBJ1-1,-,TRBV2,-,CASSKDMNTEAFF,TGTGCCAGCAGTAAAGACATGAACACTGAAGCTTTCTTT
TRBJ1-5,-,TRBV21-1,-,CASSIHRDRENQPQHF,TGTGCCAGCAGCATACATCGGGACAGAGAGAATCAGCCCCAGCATTTT
TRBJ1-2,-,TRBV5-8,-,CASSFNLGDQSSGYTF,TGTGCCAGCAGCTTCAACTTGGGAGACCAATCCAGTGGCTACACCTTC
TRBJ2-1,-,TRBV11-3,TRBD1,CASSSEGAGTGGEQFF,TGTGCCAGCAGCTCAGAGGGGGCAGGGACAGGAGGTGAGCAGTTCTTC
TRBJ2-2,few,TRBV27,-,CASSRATGELFF,TGTGCCAGCAGTCGAGCCACCGGGGAGCTGTTTTTT
TRBJ2-2,-,TRBV14,TRBD1,CASRVSGGANTGELFF,TGTGCCAGCAGGGTATCAGGGGGCGCGAACACCGGGGAGCTGTTTTTT
TRBJ1-1,-,TRBV2,TRBD1,CASSVGQGGTEAFF,TGTGCCAGCAGTGTGGGACAGGGGGGCACTGAAGCTTTCTTT
TRBJ1-5,-,TRBV5-1,-,CASSLDSISNQPQHF,TGCGCCAGCAGCTTGGACAGCATTAGCAATCAGCCCCAGCATTTT
TRBJ2-3,-,TRBV5-5,TRBD2,CASSLRLAGGATQYF,TGTGCCAGCAGCTTGAGGCTAGCGGGGGGCGCTACGCAGTATTTT
TRBJ2-2,once,TRBV18,-,CASSPGQSDTGELFF,TGTGCCAGCTCACCTGGGCAGTCGGACACCGGGGAGCTGTTTTTT
TRBJ2-1,-,TRBV6-5,TRBD2,CASGTSGNNEQFF,TGTGCCAGCGGGACTAGCGGGAACAATGAGCAGTTCTTC
TRBJ2-7,-,TRBV6-5,-,CASSYLTGNYEQYF,TGTGCCAGCAGTTACCTAACCGGGAACTACGAGCAGTACTTC
TRBJ1-6,-,TRBV6-1,-,CATSRSEDSPLHF,TGTGCCACCTCCCGTTCGGAGGATTCACCCCTCCACTTT